The next 19 T cell receptor beta chains were all read from a single sample in a study of shared clonotypes between healthy human individuals. Positively selected for CCR7, the CD45RO-negative cells used as naive CD8 cells excluded terminally differentiated effector memory CD45RA+ cells. Profiling relied on immunoSEQ multiplex PCR, and the TCRdb table lists in-frame clones only, not all of them. The repertoire holds about 820,000 clones, 90% to 95% seen once, with around 24% in the top ten. The sequenced material came from naive CD8+ T cells sorted from blood. All receptors come from a man in his thirties or forties in good health.

The chain carries TRBV11-1 and TRBJ2-5; D remains ambiguous. This CDR3 region has 15 residues. Germline V gene lookup returns CDR1 SGHAT and CDR2 FQDESV (reference sequence). V lost 6 bases, J lost 5 bases, and 19 bases lay in between. CDR3 sequence (DNA): TGTGCCAGCAGACCCCCGGGCCCGCTCCGTGAGACCCAGTACTTC. Translation gives CASRPPGPLRETQYF.

V gene TRBV7-9 combines with J gene TRBJ2-7; tentative D call: TRBD1 (6 bases). Germline CDR1 is SEHNR and CDR2 is FQNEAQ (reference sequence). The ends were cut back, 10 bases at V and 1 base at J, with 14 bases in the middle. The CDR3 is 13 residues long. The CDR3 nucleotides are TGTGCCACTACGGACAGAATATCCTACGAGCAGTACTTC. Translation gives CATTDRISYEQYF.

A note on this clone: Other DNA sequences in the same sample also yield this CDR3. The chain recombines TRBV7-2 with TRBJ2-7, with 9 bases identical to TRBD1. Germline-derived CDR1 and CDR2 are SGHTA and FQGNSA. V lost 5 bases to trimming and J lost 4 bases; unmatched junction nucleotides: 3. The CDR3 is 13 residues long. CDR3 bases: TGTGCCAGCAGCCCCGGGACAGGGTACGAGCAGTACTTC. Its protein is CASSPGTGYEQYF.

The chain is built from TRBV28 and TRBJ2-1; TRBD2 aligns across 14 bases. V was clipped by 3 bases and J by 2 bases; unmatched bases: 3. CDR3 size: 17 residues. Germline CDR1 MDHEN, CDR2 SYDVKM. CDR3 bases: TGTGCCAGCAGTTTCCGGGGACTAGCGGGAGCCTACAATGAGCAGTTCTTC. Amino acids: CASSFRGLAGAYNEQFF.

The chain has TRBV18 and TRBJ2-5; TRBD1 matches at 9 bases. The CDR3 has 17 residues. The V gene end was trimmed by 9 bases and the J gene end by 5 bases; junction bases not matched to a gene: 19. Germline CDR1 and CDR2: KGHSH and LQKENI. CDR3 loop: CASKGQGTSNLYETQYF. The CDR3 bases are TGTGCCAGTAAGGGACAGGGAACATCCAATTTATATGAGACCCAGTACTTC. Filled out from reference TRBV18 and TRBJ2-5, the complete variable domain reads NAGVMQNPRHLVRRRGQEARLRCSPMKGHSHVYWYRQLPEEGLKFMVYLQKENIIDESGMPKERFSAEFPKEGPSILRIQQVVRGDSAAYFCASKGQGTSNLYETQYFGPGTRLLVL.

V and J are TRBV27 and TRBJ1-5, with a possible D match to TRBD1 (6 bases). Germline CDR1 and CDR2: MNHEY and SMNVEV (reference sequence). Trimming left V 8 bases short and J 4 bases short, with 15 bases between. CDR3 size: 14 residues. The CDR3 DNA reads as TGTGCCAGCTCTAATACAGGGACGAATCAGCCCCAGCATTTT. Translation gives CASSNTGTNQPQHF.

This rearrangement joins TRBV6-6 to TRBJ2-1; D uncertain. The V end lost 5 bases, the J end lost 9 bases, and 14 bases lay between the germline ends. The CDR3 is 13 residues long. Looked up from germline, CDR1 is MNHNY and CDR2 is SVGAGI (reference sequence). The CDR3 nucleotides are TGTGCCAGCAGTACCGGATTTGTCGGTGAGCAGTTCTTC. Amino acid sequence: CASSTGFVGEQFF.

CDR3 nucleotide sequence: TGTGCCAGCAGCTCCCGGGGCGGTAGCACAGATACGCAGTATTTT. Its translation is CASSSRGGSTDTQYF. V gene TRBV14 combines with J gene TRBJ2-3, with D perhaps being TRBD1 or TRBD2 (5 bases each). This CDR3 is 15 amino acids long. CDR1 is SGHDN, CDR2 FVKESK, per germline. V gave up 5 bases and J gave up 0 bases, with 12 bases separating them.

This clone was seen only a few times. This chain uses TRBV13 with TRBJ1-5, with 9 bases lining up with TRBD1. The CDR3 length is 15 residues. CDR1 is PRHDT and CDR2 is FYEKMQ in the germline V gene (reference sequence). J gave up 1 base and V 4 bases, and 2 bases lay outside the gene matches. The CDR3 DNA reads TGTGCCAGCAGCTCGGGGACAGGGAGCAATCAGCCCCAGCATTTT. It encodes CASSSGTGSNQPQHF. Full variable domain (rest looked up from reference TRBV13 and TRBJ1-5): AAGVIQSPRHLIKEKRETATLKCYPIPRHDTVYWYQQGPGQDPQFLISFYEKMQSDKGSIPDRFSAQQFSDYHSELNMSSLELGDSALYFCASSSGTGSNQPQHFGDGTRLSIL.

This chain uses TRBV10-1 with TRBJ2-5; 8 bases are shared with TRBD1. CDR1 is WNHNN, CDR2 SYGVQD, per germline (reference sequence). The CDR3 is 17 amino acids. V was pared by 9 bases and J by 2 bases, with 17 bases of the junction left unmatched. CDR3 region: CASLNGQGSKPQETQYF. CDR3 DNA sequence: TGCGCCAGTCTCAATGGACAGGGATCGAAGCCGCAAGAGACCCAGTACTTC.

The V gene is TRBV11-2, the J gene TRBJ2-2, with D perhaps matching TRBD1 (6 bases). CDR3 size: 14 residues. The germline V gene encodes CDR1 SGHAT and CDR2 FQNNGV. Deletions cut 5 bases from V and 6 bases from J, with 13 bases between. As DNA, the CDR3 is TGTGCCAGCAGCCGACAGGTGTTGGCCGGGGAGCTGTTTTTT. Protein: CASSRQVLAGELFF.

The J gene is TRBJ2-3, the V gene TRBV15; the D gene is possibly TRBD2 (5 bases). Germline values: CDR1 LNHNV, CDR2 YYDKDF (reference sequence). V was shortened by 0 bases and J by 10 bases, with 20 bases between the two germline ends. This CDR3 spans 16 amino acids. The CDR3 reads CATSREGSEEWTAQYF. The CDR3 DNA reads as TGTGCCACCAGCAGAGAAGGATCGGAGGAGTGGACGGCGCAGTATTTT.

This chain uses TRBV27 with TRBJ2-7; 10 bases are a match to TRBD2. The CDR3 loop spans 14 amino acids. The V segment lost 5 bases and the J segment 6 bases; nucleotides outside the gene matches: 7. CDR1 and CDR2 from the germline V gene are MNHEY and SMNVEV (reference sequence). For the CDR3, the DNA is TGTGCCAGCAGTCTTCTAGCGGGAGTTAGCGAGCAGTACTTC. Translated, it gives CASSLLAGVSEQYF.

With respect to this clone: The same CDR3 is also encoded by other DNA sequences in this sample. This chain uses TRBV6-5 with TRBJ2-1; no clear D gene. V lost 4 bases and J 3 bases, leaving 4 bases between the germline ends. This CDR3 has 12 amino acids. Germline V gives CDR1 MNHEY, CDR2 SVGAGI. Here the CDR3 reads CASSSYYNEQFF. In nucleotides, the CDR3 is TGTGCCAGCAGTTCCTACTACAATGAGCAGTTCTTC.

About this clone itself: Other nucleotide sequences in the sample specify the same CDR3. The chain has TRBV19 and TRBJ1-5; no reliable D call. CDR1 is LNHDA and CDR2 is SQIVND in the germline V gene (reference sequence). CDR3 length: 13 residues. V was shortened by 3 bases and J by 4 bases, with 7 bases between the two germline ends. The CDR3 DNA follows: TGTGCCAGTAGTATTTCAGGTAATCAGCCCCAGCATTTT. As protein: CASSISGNQPQHF.

The rearrangement joins TRBV4-1 to TRBJ2-7, with D tentatively TRBD2 (7 bases). V dropped 4 bases and J dropped 0 bases, with 19 bases sitting between them. Germline CDR1 and CDR2: MGHRA and YSYEKL. This CDR3 is built from 17 residues. CDR3 coding DNA: TGCGCCAGCAGCCTGGAGGGGGGGAGCCCGTCCTCCTACGAGCAGTACTTC. Residues: CASSLEGGSPSSYEQYF.

The CDR3 region has the DNA TGTGCCGGTGCGAGCGGGTACAATGAGCAGTTCTTC. Residues: CAGASGYNEQFF. The chain is built from TRBV6-6 and TRBJ2-1; D is possibly TRBD2 (6 bases). In germline, CDR1 is MNHNY, CDR2 SVGAGI (reference sequence). The V gene lost 11 bases and the J gene lost 4 bases, with 12 bases spanning the gap. The CDR3 spans 12 residues.

The chain couples TRBV27 to TRBJ2-1; D remains unclear. The CDR3 loop spans 15 amino acids. V lost 0 bases to trimming and J lost 6 bases, with 12 bases between them. Germline V CDR1 and CDR2: MNHEY, SMNVEV (reference sequence). CDR3 DNA: TGTGCCAGCAGTTTATCGGAATTCTCGGGCAATGAGCAGTTCTTC. Translated: CASSLSEFSGNEQFF.

For this clone: Distinct nucleotide sequences in the sample also encode this CDR3. The gene calls are TRBV7-9 and TRBJ2-7, with D uncertain. This CDR3 comprises 13 residues. Germline V CDR1 and CDR2: SEHNR, FQNEAQ (reference sequence). Trimming took 0 bases from V and 1 from J, leaving 4 bases between them. The CDR3 reads CASSLADSYEQYF. CDR3 DNA: TGTGCCAGCAGCTTAGCCGATTCCTACGAGCAGTACTTC.